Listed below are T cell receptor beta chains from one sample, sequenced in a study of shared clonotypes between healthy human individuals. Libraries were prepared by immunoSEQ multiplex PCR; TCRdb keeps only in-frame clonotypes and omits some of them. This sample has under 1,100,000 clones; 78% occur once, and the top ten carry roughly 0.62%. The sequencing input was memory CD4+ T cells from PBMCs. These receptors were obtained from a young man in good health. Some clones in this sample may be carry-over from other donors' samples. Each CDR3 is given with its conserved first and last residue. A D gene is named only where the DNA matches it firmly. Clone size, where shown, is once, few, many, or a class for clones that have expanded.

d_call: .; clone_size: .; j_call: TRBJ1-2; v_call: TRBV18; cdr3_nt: TGTGCCAGCTCACCAGCCGGGACGGCTTCCTATGGCTACACCTTC; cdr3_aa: CASSPAGTASYGYTF
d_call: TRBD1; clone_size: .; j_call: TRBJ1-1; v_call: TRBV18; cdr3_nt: TGTGCCAGCTCGCTCGGACAGGGGCCCACTGAAGCTTTCTTT; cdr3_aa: CASSLGQGPTEAFF
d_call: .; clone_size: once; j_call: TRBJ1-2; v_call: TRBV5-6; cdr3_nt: TGTGCCAGCAGCTTGGGCAGGGACCGGGTTTTTGGTGGCTACACCTTC; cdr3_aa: CASSLGRDRVFGGYTF
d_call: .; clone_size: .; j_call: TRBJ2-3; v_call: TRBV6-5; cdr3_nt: TGTGCCAGCACGGCCGAAGGCACAGATACGCAGTATTTT; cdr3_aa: CASTAEGTDTQYF
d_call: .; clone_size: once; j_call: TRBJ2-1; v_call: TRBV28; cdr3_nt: TGTGCCAGCAGTGTAACTAGTCCCAATGAGCAGTTCTTC; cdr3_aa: CASSVTSPNEQFF
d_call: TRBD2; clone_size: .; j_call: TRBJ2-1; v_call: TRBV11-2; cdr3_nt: TGTGCCAGCAGCCGGGGTGGGACTACCGTAAACAATGAGCAGTTCTTC; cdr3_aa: CASSRGGTTVNNEQFF
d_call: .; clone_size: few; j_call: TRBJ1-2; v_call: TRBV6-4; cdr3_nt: TGTGCCAGCAGTGACGCCTATGGCTACACCTTC; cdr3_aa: CASSDAYGYTF
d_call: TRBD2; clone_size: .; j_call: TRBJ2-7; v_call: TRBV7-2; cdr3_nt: TGTGCCAGCAGCTTAGGTATTAGCGGGAGAGCGAACGAGCAGTACTTC; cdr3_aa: CASSLGISGRANEQYF
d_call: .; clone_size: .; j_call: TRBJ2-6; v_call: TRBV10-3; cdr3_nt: TGTGCCATCAGCCCCGGGTGGACTGGAGCCTCTGGGGCCAACGTCCTGACTTTC; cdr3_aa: CAISPGWTGASGANVLTF
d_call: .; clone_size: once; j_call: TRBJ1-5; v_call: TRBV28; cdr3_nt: TGTGCCAGCAGTACCTCGCCCGGGGGTAGCAATCAGCCCCAGCATTTT; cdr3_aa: CASSTSPGGSNQPQHF
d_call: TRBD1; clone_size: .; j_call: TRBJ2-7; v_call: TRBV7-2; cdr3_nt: TGTGCCAGCAGCCTGGGACAGGCCTCCTACGAGCAGTACTTC; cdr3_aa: CASSLGQASYEQYF
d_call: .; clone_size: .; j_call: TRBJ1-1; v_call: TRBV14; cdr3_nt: TGTGCCAGCAGCCAAGATGTCAGGTGGAACACTGAAGCTTTCTTT; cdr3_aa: CASSQDVRWNTEAFF
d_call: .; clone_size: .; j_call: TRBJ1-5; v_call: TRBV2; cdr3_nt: TGTGCCAGCAGTGAAGTCCCGGGCCAACCGGGGCGTAATCAGCCCCAGCATTTT; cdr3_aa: CASSEVPGQPGRNQPQHF
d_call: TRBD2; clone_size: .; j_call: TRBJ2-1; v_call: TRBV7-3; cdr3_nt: TGTGCCAGCAGCTGGAGCGGGGAAGCCTACAATGAGCAGTTCTTC; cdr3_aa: CASSWSGEAYNEQFF
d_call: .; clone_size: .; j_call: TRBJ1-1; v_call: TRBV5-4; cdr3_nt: TGTGCCAGCAGTACCTGGAACACTGAAGCTTTCTTT; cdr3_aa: CASSTWNTEAFF
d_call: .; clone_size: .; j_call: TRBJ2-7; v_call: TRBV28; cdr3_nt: TGTGCCAGCAGGACACGACAGGGCGGGGACGAGCAGTACTTC; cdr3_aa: CASRTRQGGDEQYF
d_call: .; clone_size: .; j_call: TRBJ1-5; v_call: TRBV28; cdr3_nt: TGTGCCAGCATCAACCGGGGGGTCAATCAGCCCCAGCATTTT; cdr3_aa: CASINRGVNQPQHF
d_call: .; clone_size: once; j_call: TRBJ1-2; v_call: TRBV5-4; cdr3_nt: TGTGCCAGCAGCTTGTTGGGCTATGGCTACACCTTC; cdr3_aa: CASSLLGYGYTF
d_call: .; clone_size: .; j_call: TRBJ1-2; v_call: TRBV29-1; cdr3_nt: TGCAGCGTTGAAGAGGGGGGAGGGCAGGGCTATGGCTACACCTTC; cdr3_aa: CSVEEGGGQGYGYTF
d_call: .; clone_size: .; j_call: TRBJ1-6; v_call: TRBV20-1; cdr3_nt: TGCAGTGCTCGGACCCCTGTTTCCCTCCACTTT; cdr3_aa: CSARTPVSLHF
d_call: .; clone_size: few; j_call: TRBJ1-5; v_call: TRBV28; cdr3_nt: TGTGCCAGCAGTTTATGGGCCCTGGGCGGCAATCAGCCCCAGCATTTT; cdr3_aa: CASSLWALGGNQPQHF
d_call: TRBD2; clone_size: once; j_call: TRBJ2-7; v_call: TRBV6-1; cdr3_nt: TGTGCCAGCAGTGAAGGGACTAGCGGTTACGAGCAGTACTTC; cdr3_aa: CASSEGTSGYEQYF
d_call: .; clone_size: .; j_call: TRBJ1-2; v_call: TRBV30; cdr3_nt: TGTGCCTGGAGTCCCAGACAGCCGAGTGACGGCTACACCTTC; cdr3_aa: CAWSPRQPSDGYTF
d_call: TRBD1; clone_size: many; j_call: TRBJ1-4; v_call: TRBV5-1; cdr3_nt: TGCGCCAGCAGCTCCCTGGGACAGGGGAGTGAAAAACTGTTTTTT; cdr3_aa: CASSSLGQGSEKLFF
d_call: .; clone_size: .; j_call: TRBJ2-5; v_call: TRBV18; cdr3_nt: TGTGCCAGCTCACCACGGCCTCCCCTCCAAGAGACCCAGTACTTC; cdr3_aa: CASSPRPPLQETQYF
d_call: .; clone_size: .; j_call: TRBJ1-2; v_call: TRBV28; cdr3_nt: TGTGCCAGCAGTTTAGCCCACTATGGCTACACCTTC; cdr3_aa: CASSLAHYGYTF
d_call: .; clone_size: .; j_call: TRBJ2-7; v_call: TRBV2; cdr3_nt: TGTGCCAGCAGTGTCGGGGGGCGGTACGAGCAGTACTTC; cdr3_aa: CASSVGGRYEQYF
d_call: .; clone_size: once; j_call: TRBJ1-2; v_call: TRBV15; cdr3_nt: TGTGCCACCAGCAGAGAGGTGCTTAGTGGCTACACCTTC; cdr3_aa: CATSREVLSGYTF
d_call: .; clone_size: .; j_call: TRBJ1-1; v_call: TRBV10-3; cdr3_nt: TGTGCCATCAGTGAGTCGACTCCGAAGGAAGCTTTCTTT; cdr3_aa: CAISESTPKEAFF
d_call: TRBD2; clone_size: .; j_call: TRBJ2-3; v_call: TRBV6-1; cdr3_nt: TGTGCCAGCAGAACTAGCGGGAGGGGAGATACGCAGTATTTT; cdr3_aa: CASRTSGRGDTQYF
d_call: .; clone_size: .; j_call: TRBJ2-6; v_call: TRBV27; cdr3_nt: TGTGCCAGCAGCTGGTGGGGGTCTGGGGCCAACGTCCTGACTTTC; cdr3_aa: CASSWWGSGANVLTF